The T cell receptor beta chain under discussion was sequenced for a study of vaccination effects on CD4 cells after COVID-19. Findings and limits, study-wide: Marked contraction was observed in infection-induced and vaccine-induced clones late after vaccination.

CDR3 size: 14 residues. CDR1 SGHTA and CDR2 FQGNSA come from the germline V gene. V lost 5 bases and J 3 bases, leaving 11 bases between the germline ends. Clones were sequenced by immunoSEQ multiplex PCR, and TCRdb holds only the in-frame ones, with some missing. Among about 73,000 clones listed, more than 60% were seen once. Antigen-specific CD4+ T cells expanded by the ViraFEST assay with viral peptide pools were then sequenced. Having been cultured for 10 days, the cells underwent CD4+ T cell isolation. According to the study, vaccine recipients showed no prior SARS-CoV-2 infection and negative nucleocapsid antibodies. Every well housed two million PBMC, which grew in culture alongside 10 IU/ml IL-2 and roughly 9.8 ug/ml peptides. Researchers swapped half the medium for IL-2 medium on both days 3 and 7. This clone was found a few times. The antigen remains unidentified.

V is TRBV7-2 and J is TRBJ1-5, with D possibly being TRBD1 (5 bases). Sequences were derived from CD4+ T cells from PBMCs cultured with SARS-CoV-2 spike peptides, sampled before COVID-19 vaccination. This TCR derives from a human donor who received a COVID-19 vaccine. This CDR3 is CASSLLGTNQPQHF. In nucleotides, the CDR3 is TGTGCCAGCAGCCTCTTAGGGACCAATCAGCCCCAGCATTTT. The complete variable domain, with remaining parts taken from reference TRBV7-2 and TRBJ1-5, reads GAGVSQSPSNKVTEKGKDVELRCDPISGHTALYWYRQSLGQGLEFLIYFQGNSAPDKSGLPSDRFSAERTGGSVSTLTIQRTQQEDSAVYLCASSLLGTNQPQHFGDGTRLSIL.